The 15 T cell receptor beta chains reported below all come from one sample, sequenced in a study of siplizumab effects on memory and regulatory T cells. Some clones are missing from TCRdb's copy, which holds only in-frame ones; the method was immunoSEQ multiplex PCR. The data hold nearly 85,000 clones, with just under 95% observed a single time. The specimen was CD8+ T cells sorted from blood. Receptor source: a human donor in good health.

This clone was detected once. The V call is TRBV14, the J call TRBJ2-3, with TRBD2 matching 9 bases. After removal of 1 base from V and 2 bases from J, the junction contained 7 bases not matched to a gene. CDR3 size: 17 residues. The germline gives CDR1 SGHDN, CDR2 FVKESK. In nucleotides, the CDR3 is TGTGCCAGCAGCCAAGGCCGACTAGCGGCCTTCACAGATACGCAGTATTTT. Its protein product is CASSQGRLAAFTDTQYF.

The rearrangement joins TRBV5-4 to TRBJ1-2; D not resolved. Germline CDR1 is SGHNT and CDR2 is YYREEE (reference sequence). V lost 1 base and J lost 6, with 4 bases in between. CDR3 length: 11 amino acids. DNA for the CDR3: TGTGCCAGCAGCTTGTACCATGGCTACACCTTC. It encodes CASSLYHGYTF. Using reference TRBV5-4 and TRBJ1-2 for the parts outside the CDR3, the full variable domain is ETGVTQSPTHLIKTRGQQVTLRCSSQSGHNTVSWYQQALGQGPQFIFQYYREEENGRGNFPPRFSGLQFPNYSSELNVNALELDDSALYLCASSLYHGYTFGSGTRLTVV.

J is TRBJ2-2 and V is TRBV6-5; weak D call: TRBD1 (6 bases). Germline assignment: CDR1 MNHEY and CDR2 SVGAGI. This CDR3 has 15 residues. V lost 4 bases to trimming and J lost 1 base, with 10 bases between them. The chain's CDR3 is CASSSSGENTGELFF. Here the CDR3 DNA reads TGTGCCAGCAGTTCCTCAGGGGAGAACACCGGGGAGCTGTTTTTT.

This clone has a handful of counts. The chain carries TRBV5-6 and TRBJ2-7; D might be TRBD2 (5 bases). This CDR3 is built from 14 residues. V was clipped by 0 bases and J by 3 bases, with 10 bases between them. CDR1 and CDR2 from the germline V gene are SGHDT and YYEEEE. Here the CDR3 DNA reads TGTGCCAGCAGCTTGGGGACGGGGAACTACGAGCAGTACTTC. Its translation: CASSLGTGNYEQYF.

The chain recombines TRBV19 with TRBJ2-1, with 9 nucleotides matching TRBD2. This CDR3 is 16 amino acids long. Germline CDR1 is LNHDA and CDR2 is SQIVND (reference sequence). V shed 5 bases, J shed 3 bases, and the junction held 8 bases outside the gene matches. CDR3: CASSLMAGGIYNEQFF. The CDR3 nucleotides read TGTGCCAGTAGTTTAATGGCGGGAGGGATCTACAATGAGCAGTTCTTC. The full variable domain, in which reference TRBV19 and TRBJ2-1 provide the parts outside the CDR3, is DGGITQSPKYLFRKEGQNVTLSCEQNLNHDAMYWYRQDPGQGLRLIYYSQIVNDFQKGDIAEGYSVSREKKESFPLTVTSAQKNPTAFYLCASSLMAGGIYNEQFFGPGTRLTVL.

This clone was observed once. The chain links TRBV27 to TRBJ2-2; D uncertain. V was shortened by 1 base and J by 0 bases, with 6 bases between the two germline ends. CDR3 size: 15 residues. From germline, CDR1 is MNHEY and CDR2 SMNVEV (reference sequence). CDR3 DNA sequence: TGTGCCAGCAGTTTATTCAGGACGAACACCGGGGAGCTGTTTTTT. The encoded protein is CASSLFRTNTGELFF.

This clone has only one observation. This chain links TRBV5-6 with TRBJ1-1; unclear D gene. Germline V CDR1 and CDR2: SGHDT, YYEEEE. Trimming stripped 0 bases from V and 5 bases from J, with 8 bases between. The CDR3 spans 13 residues. In nucleotides, the CDR3 is TGTGCCAGCAGCTTGGGTGTAGGGACTGAAGCTTTCTTT. The encoded protein is CASSLGVGTEAFF.

The chain has TRBV19 and TRBJ2-1; D might be TRBD2 (6 bases). Deletions cut 1 base from V and 7 bases from J, with 11 bases between. The CDR3 has 14 residues. CDR1 LNHDA and CDR2 SQIVND come from the germline V gene (reference sequence). CDR3 amino acids: CASSIVGGANEQFF. DNA of the CDR3: TGTGCCAGTAGTATAGTGGGAGGTGCTAATGAGCAGTTCTTC.

CDR3 amino acids: CASSLRQYEQYF. In DNA, the CDR3 is TGTGCCAGCAGCTTAAGGCAGTACGAGCAGTACTTC. This chain joins TRBV7-2 and TRBJ2-7; no definite D call. The V gene lost 2 bases and the J gene lost 4 bases, with 6 bases spanning the gap. The germline V gene has CDR1 SGHTA and CDR2 FQGNSA. The CDR3 totals 12 residues.

CDR3 sequence: CASSLAGGATDTQYF. In nucleotides, the CDR3 is TGTGCCAGCAGCCTAGCGGGAGGGGCCACAGATACGCAGTATTTT. The chain uses TRBV7-3 and TRBJ2-3; 12 positions agree with TRBD2. Germline V gene sequence: CDR1 SGHTA, CDR2 FQGTGA. The CDR3 consists of 15 residues. V was clipped by 5 bases and J by 2 bases; unmatched bases: 2.

The chain recombines TRBV28 with TRBJ2-7, with D perhaps assigned TRBD1 or TRBD2 (5 bases each). CDR3 length: 14 residues. From germline, CDR1 is MDHEN and CDR2 SYDVKM. Trimming took 3 bases from V and 0 from J, leaving 9 bases between them. The CDR3, as DNA: TGTGCCAGCAGTTTCCGGGGCGGCTCCTACGAGCAGTACTTC. Translation gives CASSFRGGSYEQYF.

The rearrangement joins TRBV25-1 to TRBJ2-1, with D perhaps TRBD1 or TRBD2 (6 bases each). The V end was cut by 3 bases, the J end by 5 bases, with 14 bases between. CDR3 length equals 15 residues. Germline assignment: CDR1 MGHDK and CDR2 SYGVNS. CDR3 in DNA: TGTGCCAGCAGTGATAGGGGGGAGAGCCACAATGAGCAGTTCTTC. Residues: CASSDRGESHNEQFF.

CDR3 in amino acids: CASSESPYEQYF. The DNA of the CDR3 is TGCGCCAGCAGTGAGAGCCCTTACGAGCAGTACTTC. The gene calls are TRBV10-2 and TRBJ2-7, with D hard to call. Trimming took 2 bases from V and 4 from J, leaving 6 bases between them. CDR3 length: 12 residues. Germline V gene sequence: CDR1 WSHSY, CDR2 SAAADI.

The rearrangement links TRBV11-2 to TRBJ2-7; D is ambiguous. Germline loops: CDR1 SGHAT, CDR2 FQNNGV. The CDR3 is 14 residues long. Trimming took off 0 bases at V and 3 bases at J, with 9 bases between the two ends. CDR3 nucleotide sequence: TGTGCCAGCAGCTTAGACGTTATCGGCTACGAGCAGTACTTC. Translation: CASSLDVIGYEQYF.

This clone was found once. CDR3 sequence: CASSLGWQDLYGYTF. As DNA, the CDR3 is TGTGCCAGCAGCTTAGGATGGCAGGACCTCTATGGCTACACCTTC. The chain carries TRBV7-8 and TRBJ1-2; D gene uncertain. From germline, CDR1 is SGHVS and CDR2 FQNEAQ. V lost 1 base and J lost 4, with 13 bases in between. The CDR3 consists of 15 residues.